The present T cell receptor (beta chain) was sequenced within a study of OX40 agonist ivuxolimab in advanced cancers. Study-wide context: Partial responses were recorded for three patients, including one with hepatocellular carcinoma and two with cutaneous melanoma.

The CDR3 covers 15 residues. Trimming took 2 bases from V and 7 from J, leaving 16 bases between them. Germline V gene lookup returns CDR1 SGHAT and CDR2 FQNNGV. About this clone: Antigen: not known.

TCRdb's table, derived via immunoSEQ multiplex PCR, lists solely in-frame clones and lacks some. This sample has 55,000 to 70,000 clones, with 80% to 85% found just once. Study-wide findings and caveats: Clonal expansion from baseline to week 6 occurred in both CD4+ and CD8+ T cells. On average, a greater number of expanded clones characterised CD8+ T cells relative to CD4+.

This sequence originates from an adult with an advanced solid tumor such as melanoma, head and neck, liver or kidney cancer. The sample consisted of CD4+ or CD8+ T cells sorted from blood, taken in a trial of the OX40 agonist ivuxolimab. The chain has TRBV11-2 and TRBJ2-3; maybe TRBD1 (6 bases). The CDR3 loop is CASSLRQVQVNTQYF. CDR3 coding DNA: TGTGCCAGCAGCTTACGACAGGTCCAAGTCAATACGCAGTATTTT. Using reference TRBV11-2 and TRBJ2-3 for the parts outside the CDR3, the full variable domain is EAGVAQSPRYKIIEKRQSVAFWCNPISGHATLYWYQQILGQGPKLLIQFQNNGVVDDSQLPKDRFSAERLKGVDSTLKIQPAKLEDSAVYLCASSLRQVQVNTQYFGPGTRLTVL.